What follows are 12 T cell receptor beta chains derived from one specimen sequenced in a study of cytomegalovirus exposure and HLA in healthy donors. PCR employed 60 Vbeta and 13 Jbeta primers. The method was immunoSEQ multiplex PCR; TCRdb's version includes in-frame clones alone and lacks a portion of them. The sample has around 260,000 clones, 75% to 90% seen once. The source material was PBMCs. The receptors originated from a girl aged 2 to 9 in good health and CMV-seronegative.

The chain couples TRBV30 to TRBJ1-3; D is undetermined. Germline values: CDR1 GTSNPN, CDR2 SVGIG (reference sequence). V was shortened by 1 base and J by 3 bases, with 13 bases between the two germline ends. CDR3 length: 15 residues. The DNA of the CDR3 is TGTGCCTGGAGTGAATTTGTCCGTTTTGGAAACACCATATATTTT. Protein product: CAWSEFVRFGNTIYF.

CDR3 sequence reads: CASSKHPKRDRAHEQYF. CDR3 DNA sequence: TGTGCCAGTAGTAAACACCCTAAACGGGACAGGGCTCACGAGCAGTACTTC. V usage is TRBV19 and J usage is TRBJ2-7, with TRBD1 matching 9 bases. Germline CDR1 and CDR2: LNHDA and SQIVND (reference sequence). V lost 4 bases, J lost 5 bases, and 15 bases stayed unmatched. The CDR3 sequence is 17 residues long.

This chain links TRBV28 with TRBJ1-1; 9 positions agree with TRBD1. Germline V lookup: CDR1 MDHEN, CDR2 SYDVKM. There are 17 residues in the CDR3. V lost 3 bases to trimming and J lost 4 bases; unmatched junction nucleotides: 12. Here the CDR3 DNA reads TGTGCCAGCAGTTTTCTACAGGGGGCGGGAATAGCCACTGAAGCTTTCTTT. This encodes CASSFLQGAGIATEAFF. Using reference TRBV28 and TRBJ1-1 for the parts outside the CDR3, the full variable domain is DVKVTQSSRYLVKRTGEKVFLECVQDMDHENMFWYRQDPGLGLRLIYFSYDVKMKEKGDIPEGYSVSREKKERFSLILESASTNQTSMYLCASSFLQGAGIATEAFFGQGTRLTVV.

The CDR3 coding sequence is TGTGCCATCAGCCCTTCTTTCAATCGGGGAAGTGGAAACACCATATATTTT. It specifies CAISPSFNRGSGNTIYF. The rearrangement links TRBV10-3 to TRBJ1-3; no definite D call. In germline, CDR1 is ENHRY, CDR2 SYGVKD. Trimming left V 6 bases short and J 3 bases short, with 21 bases between. This CDR3 is built from 17 residues.

J is TRBJ2-3 and V is TRBV11-2; 12 bases map to TRBD2. The germline V gene has CDR1 SGHAT and CDR2 FQNNGV. The V and J ends lost 2 bases and 3 bases, in that order; junction bases with no gene match: 3. The CDR3 runs 16 residues. The CDR3 DNA reads as TGTGCCAGCAGCTTAACCGGACTAGCGGGAACAGATACGCAGTATTTT. Translating it yields CASSLTGLAGTDTQYF.

The rearrangement uses TRBV9 and TRBJ2-3; TRBD2 agrees at 9 bases. Germline CDR1 is SGDLS and CDR2 is YYNGEE. Losses at the gene ends were 3 bases for V and 3 bases for J; bases not matched to a gene: 11. There are 17 residues in the CDR3. This CDR3 reads CASSATTTSGGTDTQYF. In nucleotides, the CDR3 is TGTGCCAGCAGCGCTACCACGACTAGCGGAGGAACAGATACGCAGTATTTT.

The CDR3 here is CASSEAGKHTEAFF. CDR3 nucleotides: TGCGCCAGCAGTGAGGCAGGGAAGCACACTGAAGCTTTCTTT. J is TRBJ1-1 and V is TRBV10-1; possible D gene TRBD1, 5 bases. V was cut by 2 bases and J by 3 bases, with 10 bases left in between. This CDR3 is 14 amino acids long. Germline assignment: CDR1 WNHNN and CDR2 SYGVQD (reference sequence).

This clone was seen only once. V is TRBV28 and J is TRBJ2-7; 8 nucleotides line up with TRBD1. Germline V gene sequence: CDR1 MDHEN, CDR2 SYDVKM. The CDR3 runs 15 residues. Trimming removed 4 bases from V and 3 bases from J; junction bases left unmatched: 8. The CDR3 DNA sequence: TGTGCCAGCAGTTCCACGGGACAGGCCTTCTACGAGCAGTACTTC. This sequence encodes CASSSTGQAFYEQYF.

This sequence joins TRBV10-3 and TRBJ1-2, with a tentative D call TRBD1 (5 bases). The V end lost 7 bases, the J end lost 6 bases, and 18 bases lay between the germline ends. Germline loops: CDR1 ENHRY, CDR2 SYGVKD. The CDR3 is 14 amino acids. The CDR3 DNA reads TGTGCCATCAATAATTCCGGGGGGGACCATGGCTACACCTTC. Translating it yields CAINNSGGDHGYTF.

V is TRBV18 and J is TRBJ2-1; D is unclear. Per the germline V gene, CDR1 is KGHSH and CDR2 is LQKENI. This CDR3 comprises 17 residues. The V and J ends lost 4 bases and 9 bases respectively, with 25 bases between them. CDR3 DNA sequence: TGTGCCAGCTCACTCCGGCCCCCGAGCAACTTTCCAGGTGAGCAGTTCTTC. Its translation is CASSLRPPSNFPGEQFF.

This clone was seen once. The rearrangement uses TRBV10-3 and TRBJ1-4, with 7 bases identical to TRBD1. The CDR3 has 15 amino acids. The V gene end was trimmed by 4 bases and the J gene end by 4 bases; junction bases not matched to a gene: 6. Germline V CDR1 and CDR2: ENHRY, SYGVKD. For the CDR3, the DNA is TGTGCCATCAGTGTTTACAGGGGCAGTAATGAAAAACTGTTTTTT. This codes for CAISVYRGSNEKLFF.

The chain joins TRBV7-9 to TRBJ2-1; 11 positions match TRBD2. The CDR3 is 14 amino acids. The germline V gene encodes CDR1 SEHNR and CDR2 FQNEAQ (reference sequence). Trimming removed 5 bases from V and 7 bases from J; junction bases left unmatched: 4. CDR3 DNA sequence: TGTGCCAGCAGCCGACTAGCGGGACCTAATGAGCAGTTCTTC. Amino acids: CASSRLAGPNEQFF.